Listed here are 23 T cell receptor beta chains from one sample, sequenced in a study of shared clonotypes between healthy human individuals. Profiled with immunoSEQ multiplex PCR; TCRdb holds only in-frame clones, not every one. The table has more than 900,000 clones, around 78% seen once. The sequenced material came from memory CD4+ T cells from PBMCs. Subset of the sample: CD45RA-negative fraction. Every receptor here comes from a man aged 18 to 30 in good health. Some clones in this sample may be carry-over from other donors' samples.

The rearrangement uses TRBV2 and TRBJ2-2; D gene unclear. Germline CDR1 reads SNHLY; CDR2 reads FYNNEI. The CDR3 contains 14 residues. V lost 6 bases and J 4 bases, leaving 12 bases between the germline ends. CDR3 in amino acids: CASSGSRATGELFF. The CDR3 DNA follows: TGTGCCAGCAGCGGCTCAAGGGCCACCGGGGAGCTGTTTTTT. Full variable domain (remainder filled in from reference TRBV2 and TRBJ2-2): EPEVTQTPSHQVTQMGQEVILRCVPISNHLYFYWYRQILGQKVEFLVSFYNNEISEKSEIFDDQFSVERPDGSNFTLKIRSTKLEDSAMYFCASSGSRATGELFFGEGSRLTVL.

The CDR3 sequence is CASSFTGRWEETQYF. CDR3 DNA sequence: TGTGCCAGCAGTTTCACGGGGCGCTGGGAAGAGACCCAGTACTTC. The chain is built from TRBV28 and TRBJ2-5; D may be TRBD1 or TRBD2 (5 bases each). This CDR3 contains 15 residues. V lost 3 bases, J lost 3 bases, and 14 bases lay in between. The V gene's germline CDR1 is MDHEN and CDR2 SYDVKM.

The chain has TRBV6-1 and TRBJ1-5; D is perhaps TRBD1 (6 bases). This CDR3 is 14 amino acids long. With 6 bases removed from V and 14 bases from J, the gap between germline ends came to 23 bases. Germline CDR1 reads MNHNS; CDR2 reads SASEGT. The CDR3 spells CASRLGGGNQLKHF. The CDR3 coding sequence is TGTGCCAGCAGGCTGGGGGGCGGAAATCAACTAAAGCATTTT.

The V gene is TRBV2, the J gene TRBJ2-1; 7 positions agree with TRBD2. Trimming cost V 3 bases and J 9 bases; bases outside gene matches: 2. Germline lookup yields CDR1 SNHLY and CDR2 FYNNEI. CDR3 length: 12 amino acids. CDR3 nucleotides: TGTGCCAGCAGTGAGATAGCGGGTGAGCAGTTCTTC. This codes for CASSEIAGEQFF.

V is TRBV7-3 and J is TRBJ2-2, with D uncertain. V shed 8 bases and J shed 1 base, with 14 bases lying between them. Germline assignment: CDR1 SGHTA and CDR2 FQGTGA. The CDR3 has 15 residues. CDR3 nucleotides: TGTGCCAGCGGCCCCTGGTTAGGGAACACCGGGGAGCTGTTTTTT. This gives the protein CASGPWLGNTGELFF.

The V and J genes are TRBV15 and TRBJ2-5; D unclear. Germline CDR1 LNHNV, CDR2 YYDKDF (reference sequence). Between the trimmed V and J ends, which lost 0 bases and 5 bases, there was a span of 13 bases. There are 15 residues in the CDR3. The CDR3 coding sequence is TGTGCCACCAGCAGAGACAAAAGGTTAGGGGAGACCCAGTACTTC. Translation: CATSRDKRLGETQYF. The full variable domain, with the rest looked up from reference TRBV15 and TRBJ2-5, is DAMVIQNPRYQVTQFGKPVTLSCSQTLNHNVMYWYQQKSSQAPKLLFHYYDKDFNNEADTPDNFQSRRPNTSFCFLDIRSPGLGDTAMYLCATSRDKRLGETQYFGPGTRLLVL.

The V gene is TRBV20-1, the J gene TRBJ2-7; D gene unclear. The CDR3 is 10 residues long. Germline CDR1 and CDR2: DFQATT and SNEGSKA (reference sequence). V gave up 7 bases and J gave up 3 bases, with 7 bases separating them. The CDR3 coding sequence is TGCAGTGTCGGCCGCTACGAGCAGTACTTC. It codes for CSVGRYEQYF.

The V gene is TRBV5-4, the J gene TRBJ2-7, with 7 bases identical to TRBD2. CDR3 length: 16 amino acids. J was trimmed by 3 bases and V by 5 bases; bases with no gene match: 14. Germline V gene lookup returns CDR1 SGHNT and CDR2 YYREEE (reference sequence). In DNA form, the CDR3 reads TGTGCCAGCAGTTTATTTGTGGGAGGGGCTGTCTACGAGCAGTACTTC. As protein: CASSLFVGGAVYEQYF.

The chain carries TRBV6-5 and TRBJ1-1; D not resolved. This CDR3 has 12 amino acids. CDR1 and CDR2 from the germline V gene are MNHEY and SVGAGI. Trimming stripped 9 bases from V and 7 bases from J, with 15 bases between. The CDR3 region is CASSFGGLEAFF. The CDR3 DNA reads TGTGCCAGTTCTTTCGGTGGCCTTGAAGCTTTCTTT.

The chain's CDR3 is CASSLGQHLGNTIYF. DNA for the CDR3: TGCGCCAGCAGCTTGGGACAGCACCTTGGAAACACCATATATTTT. The gene calls are TRBV5-1 and TRBJ1-3, with a weak D call TRBD1 (5 bases). Germline-derived CDR1 and CDR2 are SGHRS and YFSETQ. The germline V and J ends were trimmed by 0 bases and 3 bases, with 10 bases remaining between them. This CDR3 comprises 15 residues.

CDR3 bases: TGTGCCAGCTCACCAGAAAACAGGGAACACATTCAGTACTTC. Amino acids: CASSPENREHIQYF. V is TRBV18 and J is TRBJ2-4; perhaps TRBD1 as D (6 bases). This CDR3 contains 14 residues. Germline loops: CDR1 KGHSH, CDR2 LQKENI. V gave up 2 bases and J gave up 8 bases, with 13 bases separating them. Complete variable domain (other parts from reference TRBV18 and TRBJ2-4): NAGVMQNPRHLVRRRGQEARLRCSPMKGHSHVYWYRQLPEEGLKFMVYLQKENIIDESGMPKERFSAEFPKEGPSILRIQQVVRGDSAAYFCASSPENREHIQYFGAGTRLSVL.

V usage is TRBV6-1 and J usage is TRBJ1-5, with D unresolved. Germline CDR1 is MNHNS and CDR2 is SASEGT. The CDR3 runs to 14 residues. Trimming pared 1 base from V and 8 bases from J, leaving 12 bases between. DNA of the CDR3: TGTGCCAGCAGTGAAGGCAGGAGAAGTAAGCCCCAGCATTTT. Amino acids: CASSEGRRSKPQHF.

This clone was picked up a small number of times. The chain joins TRBV29-1 to TRBJ2-3; D not resolved. Germline V gene lookup returns CDR1 SQVTM and CDR2 ANQGSEA. The CDR3 is 11 residues long. V gave up 5 bases and J gave up 6 bases, with 9 bases separating them. CDR3 sequence reads: CSVRSSDTQYF. The CDR3 DNA reads as TGCAGCGTTAGGAGTAGTGATACGCAGTATTTT.

This sequence joins TRBV28 and TRBJ1-1; D is ambiguous. V lost 4 bases and J lost 9, with 15 bases in between. The length of the CDR3 is 13 residues. CDR1 and CDR2 from the germline V gene are MDHEN and SYDVKM. CDR3 loop: CASSSGAGPKAFF. CDR3 DNA: TGTGCCAGCAGTTCGGGCGCAGGCCCGAAAGCTTTCTTT.

V gene TRBV19 combines with J gene TRBJ1-1; no firm D call. Trimming removed 5 bases at V and 0 bases at J, with 7 bases between. The germline gives CDR1 LNHDA, CDR2 SQIVND (reference sequence). The CDR3 length is 13 residues. The DNA for the CDR3 is TGTGCCAGTAGTGGGAGTCTGAACACTGAAGCTTTCTTT. Translation: CASSGSLNTEAFF.

The gene calls are TRBV5-4 and TRBJ2-1; the D gene is possibly TRBD2 (5 bases). The CDR3 length is 15 residues. The V gene's germline CDR1 is SGHNT and CDR2 YYREEE (reference sequence). Trimming removed 1 base at V and 8 bases at J, with 16 bases between. Here the CDR3 DNA reads TGTGCCAGCAGCTTGTTGGGAGCATCTCGCTATGAGCAGTTCTTC. Translation: CASSLLGASRYEQFF. Together with reference TRBV5-4 and TRBJ2-1, the CDR3 gives the full variable domain: ETGVTQSPTHLIKTRGQQVTLRCSSQSGHNTVSWYQQALGQGPQFIFQYYREEENGRGNFPPRFSGLQFPNYSSELNVNALELDDSALYLCASSLLGASRYEQFFGPGTRLTVL.

The chain recombines TRBV2 with TRBJ1-5; D might be TRBD1 (5 bases). V gave up 9 bases and J gave up 0 bases, with 9 bases separating them. This CDR3 has 13 residues. CDR1 and CDR2 (germline): SNHLY, FYNNEI. The CDR3 DNA reads as TGTGCCAGTCACAGGAGTAGCAATCAGCCCCAGCATTTT. This codes for CASHRSSNQPQHF.

This clone was counted a few times. The rearrangement uses TRBV2 and TRBJ2-3, with 9 nucleotides matching TRBD1. The trim removed 7 bases at V and 3 bases at J, leaving 2 bases unmatched. Germline V lookup: CDR1 SNHLY, CDR2 FYNNEI. The CDR3 length is 13 residues. The CDR3: CASKTGGTDTQYF. The CDR3, as DNA: TGTGCCAGCAAGACAGGGGGTACAGATACGCAGTATTTT.

This CDR3 is CASSGLAISTDTQYF. The CDR3 region has the DNA TGTGCCAGCAGTGGACTAGCGATCAGCACAGATACGCAGTATTTT. This chain connects TRBV2 to TRBJ2-3, with TRBD2 matching 8 bases. The CDR3 is 15 residues long. J gave up 0 bases and V 4 bases, and 3 bases lay outside the gene matches. Looked up from germline, CDR1 is SNHLY and CDR2 is FYNNEI.

With respect to this clone: A clone one base away is much larger, so this may be a read error. Different DNA sequences within this sample yield the same CDR3. This chain uses TRBV11-2 with TRBJ1-5; D unresolved. The CDR3 is made up of 12 amino acids. With 0 bases removed from V and 7 bases from J, the gap between germline ends came to 4 bases. Per the germline V gene, CDR1 is SGHAT and CDR2 is FQNNGV. The CDR3 DNA sequence: TGTGCCAGCAGCTTAGAGGGGCAGCCCCAGCATTTT. Protein sequence: CASSLEGQPQHF.

This clone occurred a few times. This same CDR3 is encoded by further DNA sequences in the sample. Here the CDR3 reads CASSTLSQPQHF. The CDR3 bases are TGTGCCAGCAGCACGTTAAGTCAGCCCCAGCATTTT. V gene TRBV28 combines with J gene TRBJ1-5; D uncertain. Germline V gene data show CDR1 as MDHEN and CDR2 as SYDVKM. The CDR3 spans 12 residues. Trimming left V 6 bases short and J 6 bases short, with 9 bases between.

This clone was seen a single time. The chain couples TRBV18 to TRBJ1-4, with unresolved D. V was trimmed by 0 bases and J by 6 bases, leaving 8 bases between them. This CDR3 comprises 14 residues. Germline CDR1 KGHSH, CDR2 LQKENI. This CDR3 is CASSPPSSDEKLFF. CDR3 nucleotides: TGTGCCAGCTCACCACCGTCATCCGATGAAAAACTGTTTTTT.

This chain links TRBV4-3 with TRBJ2-2; D is unresolved. Deletions cut 0 bases from V and 6 bases from J, with 8 bases between. Germline lookup yields CDR1 LGHNA and CDR2 YSLEER. The CDR3 totals 14 residues. CDR3 sequence: CASSQDPRAGELFF. DNA for the CDR3: TGCGCCAGCAGCCAAGATCCCCGCGCCGGGGAGCTGTTTTTT.